This entry features one T cell receptor beta chain sequence. Its antigen has not been determined. Base-call qualities are not available, and no considerably larger clone is one nucleotide away. The V and J ends are trimmed by 3 bases and 5 bases, leaving 16 bases between them. The cysteine opens and the phenylalanine closes a CDR3 of 16 amino acids. Only the CDR3 DNA is retained, 48 bases long and in frame from the first base. Reading the germline V gene gives CDR1 MGHRA and CDR2 YSYEKL. Library construction relied on the immunoSEQ multiplex PCR assay. The multiplex PCR relied on a mix of 60 forward primers for TCR Vbeta segments and 13 reverse primers for TCR Jbeta segments. Amplification of the CDR3 region of rearranged TCR beta genes was performed with a multiplex PCR assay on genomic DNA. The Illumina HiSeq System was used to sequence the amplified TCR beta libraries as 87-base-pair reads. The authors' pipeline ran thus. A later analysis counted about 82 million unique TCR beta chains across the 550 to 700 repertoires, and 10 million to 12 million of these chains were shared by at least two donors. A nearest-neighbor algorithm error-corrected the raw reads and collapsed the reads into unique sequences, merging closely related sequences to remove PCR and sequencing errors. V, D and J gene segments were assigned by aligning CDR3 sequences to IMGT reference sequences. For a sequence to be retained, a match of at least six nucleotides to both a V gene segment and a J gene segment was required. A rearrangement counted as productive if the CDR3 had no stop codons and remained in frame with V and J, and every other rearrangement counted as non-productive. CDR3 was defined according to IMGT convention as the region running from the second conserved V-encoded cysteine to the conserved J-encoded phenylalanine. In an earlier analysis of 550 to 650 of the donors, sequences lacking an unambiguous match to a single V gene segment were excluded. In an earlier analysis of some 590 of the donors, V segments were called functional above 56.7% productive rearrangements and were called segregating when the between-donor standard deviation exceeded 5%. To diagnose cytomegalovirus status from the catalog of TCR beta chain sequences, a statistical classification framework was built. A later analysis assigned V and J genes by comparing TCR nucleotide sequences with IMGT/GENE-DB human TR gene sequences. The TCRdist pipeline was used in a later analysis to assign CDR3 sequences and most-parsimonious VDJ recombination scenarios. In a later analysis, each TCR beta chain was defined by its CDR3 amino acid sequence together with its V-gene family, and reads lacking a unique V-gene family were excluded. In a later analysis, fewer than 600 highly shared, low-generation-probability nucleotide sequences were removed to address suspected cross-contamination and a sequencing artifact. For each public chain, a later analysis derived a clonal expansion index from normalized ranks of inferred template counts within each repertoire. Generation probabilities in a later analysis came from a VDJ recombination model fitted to out-of-frame rearrangements, and those results were checked against IGoR. In a later analysis, TCR-TCR, TCR-HLA and TCR-CMV co-occurrence was scored with hypergeometric tests, and a repertoire-size bias correction was applied to TCR pairs. A later analysis estimated false discovery rates by permuting HLA or CMV assignments 20 times. In a later analysis, co-occurring TCRs were grouped using DBSCAN, and TCRdist sequence similarity was added for clustering within HLA-allele-positive subsets. Repertoires with fewer than 30,000 or more than 120,000 public chains, plus five repertoires with anomalous nucleotide sharing, were excluded from co-occurrence clustering. TCRdb provides this immuneACCESS table in a form limited to in-frame rearrangements. Some clones are lacking; in checked studies, under half of them reflect an unresolved V gene, and why the rest are absent is not known. V, J and clone size were drawn from that table, and D and trimming were deduced from the DNA. This sample comprises fewer than 150,000 clones, around three quarters of them detected only once. About 4.3% of the sample is in the top ten clones.

The data were obtained in a study of cytomegalovirus exposure and HLA in healthy donors (dated by TCRdb to 2016 to 2017). In the study overall: According to an earlier analysis of 450 to 650 of the donors, 150 million to 200 million T cells yielded roughly 110 million unique TCR beta sequences and about 280 Gb of sequence data. Five DR-DQ haplotypes were handled as single units for association and clustering because linkage in the cohort was strong. An earlier analysis of approximately 630 of the donors applied high-throughput TCR beta sequencing to assess whether each TCR beta V gene segment acted as functional or pseudogenic. Every repertoire in the discovery cohort had been generated on one and the same sequencing platform. Besides the first cohort of some 670 subjects, a separate validation cohort made up of 120 different subjects was used. Of the 300 to 500 genotyped donors, less than 85% were placed in the genetic ancestry cluster associated with self-reported Caucasian donors. Donor age, sex, ethnicity and CMV serostatus were collected together with the repertoire data. Typing coverage varied by locus: 629-630 donors for A, B, C, DRB1 and DQB1; roughly 520 for DQA1; more than 600 for DPA1; approximately 450 for DPB1. The study was designed to test whether signatures of past pathogen exposure could be identified by cataloging public T cell receptors. High-throughput TCR immunosequencing, statistical association of individual TCRs with disease status, and machine learning were combined to predict cytomegalovirus infection status. A later genetic analysis used genome-wide SNP genotypes for about 60% of the 666 donors, treating that subset as a discovery cohort. To study patterns of TCR occurrence, a later analysis re-analyzed previously published TCR beta repertoires from 650 to 750 donors and added high-resolution HLA genotyping. Class I and class II HLA loci were covered by the typing at four-digit resolution. Rather than using new phenotypic data, the later analysis identified candidate immune exposures from TCR beta sequences and from how often those sequences occurred across donors. The study used immunosequencing to profile the T cell repertoires of more than 650 subjects and linked those repertoires to cytomegalovirus serostatus. On average, roughly 200,000 unique TCR beta nucleotide sequences were sequenced per donor among a few hundred genotyped donors of the cohort, with 15% to 20% of those sequences being non-productive. Roughly 300 gigabases of sequencing data and tens of millions of unique TCR sequences were included in an early release covering roughly 600 HLA-typed donors. What the work shows at the level of the full study, not this receptor alone: Some IMGT-functional V segments, including TRBV6-2 and TRBV6-3, could not be told apart with the 87-base-pair reads, so those segments were excluded. Linkage disequilibrium might explain the correlated functional status among segregating V segments, but an unknown experimental factor could not be excluded. The sequencing pipeline was judged likely to have produced a cluster of highly shared sequence variants as a technical artifact. According to the authors, the approach could potentially be generalized to other disease states and immunological phenotypes. When HLA alleles, especially DR and DQ, strongly co-occurred, TCR associations were difficult to assign to individual alleles. In an earlier analysis of some 640 of the donors, most TCR beta V segments were observed in productive rearrangements about 87% or about 30% of the time, broadly matching IMGT annotations. Because HLA typing was missing for some donors at each locus, association tests included only the typed subset. A further reported finding was that TCR beta sequences accurately predicted the HLA-A and HLA-B alleles for most subjects in the first cohort. In vitro tests confirmed that a few of the cytomegalovirus-associated TCR beta chains recognize cytomegalovirus antigens. For the cohort, immune exposure information was limited to CMV serostatus. Cytomegalovirus status was reported to be diagnosed by the classifier with high specificity and sensitivity in both the original and validation cohorts. The presence/absence analyses assumed that sequencing depth was roughly uniform across donors, and that assumption may not be true. Specific HLA alleles were associated with 16,951 TCR beta sequences at a false discovery rate of 0.05 in a later analysis. Most TCR sequences were observed very rarely across donors, whereas some public TCRs were present in many individuals. In a later genetic analysis, fewer N-insertions in productive TCRs were reported among donors in an Asian-associated ancestry cluster than the roughly 670-donor mean. The study gave a list of about 160 TCR beta chains associated with cytomegalovirus. A later analysis reported that several top co-occurrence clusters appeared linked to parvovirus B19, influenza, CMV and Epstein-Barr virus. A later analysis found that HLA-associated TCR beta chains were more clonally expanded and had lower generation probabilities than equally common non-associated chains. About 15 rarely observed V segments, including chromosome 9 orphons, were excluded from the earlier analysis of 550 to 700 of the donors because counts were too low. In a later analysis, the rate of TCR association differed among HLA loci, with DRB1 alleles having the most associated TCRs and HLA-C alleles having the fewest. V-gene and J-gene trimming of TCR beta chains was associated with a missense DCLRE1C variant in a later genetic analysis, and the association was replicated in an independent cohort. According to a later analysis, most CMV-associated TCR beta chains appeared to be HLA-restricted, and the HLA associations seemed to be driven largely by CMV exposure. In this cohort, only TCR beta chains were sequenced, and detectable features were limited by the absence of alpha or paired-chain data.

In total, fewer than 750 healthy bone marrow donors made up the cohort. All cohort members were sampled while nominally healthy, although unrecorded immune exposures were likely present. CMV serostatus was recorded as positive for some 300 and negative for 352 of the 666 cohort members, whereas no CMV serostatus was recorded for the donor in question. Each donor provided a peripheral blood sample, and peripheral blood mononuclear cells were used for TCR beta sequencing. The Qiagen DNeasy Blood Extraction Kit was used to extract genomic DNA from the blood cell samples. Material: PBMCs. The sequence joins TRBV4-1 to TRBJ2-2; possibly the D gene is TRBD1, per 5 matching bases. This clonotype was sampled from a man aged 25-45 years in good health. The DNA sequence is as follows: TGCGCCAGCAGCCACCAGGGCCGGCCGTTAACCGGGGAGCTGTTTTTT. Its protein product is CASSHQGRPLTGELFF.